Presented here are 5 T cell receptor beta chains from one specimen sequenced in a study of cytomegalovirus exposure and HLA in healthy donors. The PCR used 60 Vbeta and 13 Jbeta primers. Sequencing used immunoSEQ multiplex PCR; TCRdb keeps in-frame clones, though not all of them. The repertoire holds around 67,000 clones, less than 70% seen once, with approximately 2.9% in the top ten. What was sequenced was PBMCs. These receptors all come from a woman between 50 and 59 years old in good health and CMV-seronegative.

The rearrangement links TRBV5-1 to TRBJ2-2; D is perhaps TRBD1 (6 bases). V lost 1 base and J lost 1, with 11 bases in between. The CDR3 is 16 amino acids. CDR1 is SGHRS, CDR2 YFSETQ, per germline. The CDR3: CASSLFGGLNTGELFF. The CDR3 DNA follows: TGCGCCAGCAGCTTGTTTGGGGGCCTGAACACCGGGGAGCTGTTTTTT.

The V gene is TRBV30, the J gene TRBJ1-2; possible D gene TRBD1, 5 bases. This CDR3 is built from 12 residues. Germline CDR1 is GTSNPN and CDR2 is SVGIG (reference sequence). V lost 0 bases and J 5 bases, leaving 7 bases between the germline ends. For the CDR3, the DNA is TGTGCCTGGAGTGTGGGGACTTATGGCTACACCTTC. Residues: CAWSVGTYGYTF.

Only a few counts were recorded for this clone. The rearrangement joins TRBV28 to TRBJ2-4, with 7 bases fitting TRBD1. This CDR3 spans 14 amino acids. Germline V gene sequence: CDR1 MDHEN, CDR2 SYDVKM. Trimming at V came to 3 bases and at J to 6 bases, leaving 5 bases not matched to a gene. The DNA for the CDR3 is TGTGCCAGCAGTTTTAGAGGGGACAGAAACATTCAGTACTTC. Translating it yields CASSFRGDRNIQYF.

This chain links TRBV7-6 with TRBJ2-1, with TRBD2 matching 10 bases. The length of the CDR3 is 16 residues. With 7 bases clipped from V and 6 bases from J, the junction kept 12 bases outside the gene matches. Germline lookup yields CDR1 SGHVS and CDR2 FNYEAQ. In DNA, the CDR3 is TGTGCCAGCACCCCGAGGGGGCTAGCGGGAGTCAATGAGCAGTTCTTC. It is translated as CASTPRGLAGVNEQFF.

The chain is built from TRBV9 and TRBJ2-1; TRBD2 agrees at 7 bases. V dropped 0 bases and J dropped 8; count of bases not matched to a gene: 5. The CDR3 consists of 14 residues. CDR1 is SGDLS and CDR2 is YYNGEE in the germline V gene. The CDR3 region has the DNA TGTGCCAGCAGCGTAGGAGTAGGGAGGGATGAGCAGTTCTTC. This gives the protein CASSVGVGRDEQFF.